Below, one T cell receptor beta chain is given with its context. The antigen is not known. TCR beta CDR3 region amplification was performed from RNA transcripts. The HTBI primer set served for first-round RT-PCR of the TCR CDR3. Each CDR3 protein gets one entry after TCRdb re-called the multiplex PCR reads with MiXCR. The sample consists of 450,000 to 700,000 distinct CDR3 sequences, 46% of them appearing once. The data were taken from a study of T cells in Graves' hyperthyroidism and ophthalmopathy. The CDR3 spans 14 residues. The V segment lost 4 bases and the J segment 3 bases; nucleotides outside the gene matches: 6. CDR1 is SQVTM, CDR2 ANQGSEA, per germline. Regarding the study as a whole: Ophthalmopathy cases were set apart from stable hyperthyroidism by a 13 V-J model.

Pregnant or lactating patients were excluded, as were those with uncontrolled infection or other autoimmune disease. The sample consisted of peripheral blood or thyroid tissue (not recorded which). The gene calls are TRBV29-1 and TRBJ2-7; 10 positions agree with TRBD1. The sequence was collected from a young woman with Graves' hyperthyroidism. DNA for the CDR3: TGCAGCGTTGCCCAGGGACAGGGGAGCTACGAGCAGTACTTC. This sequence encodes CSVAQGQGSYEQYF.